This TCR beta chain derives from a study of blood T cell repertoires in COVID-19. Study in general: Italy, Spain and the United States were the sources of the convalescent and acute COVID-19 samples. Sources were T cells, B-cell-depleted T cells, or PBMCs; the material itself was cDNA or gDNA.

Authors' data handling: Nucleated cell number was recorded as an estimate derived from reference gene primer amplification. The protocol was immunoSEQ multiplex PCR, while the TCRdb copy is restricted to in-frame clones and leaves out a portion. The V and J calls and clone size come from that table; D and trimming were worked out from the DNA. The table lists 150,000 to 200,000 clones, around 90% of them singletons. The sequence was collected from a man in his fifties with acute or convalescent COVID-19. The sample taken for sequencing was peripheral blood.

The DNA of the CDR3 is TGCGCCAGCAGTCGTGGCAAGAACACAGATACGCAGTATTTT. Amino acids: CASSRGKNTDTQYF. The chain has TRBV23-1 and TRBJ2-3; no clear D gene. TRBV23-1 is labeled an ORF, and its function is uncertain. V shed 4 bases and J shed 2 bases, with 10 bases lying between them. This CDR3 is built from 14 residues.